This TCR beta chain was recovered during a study of blood T cell repertoires in COVID-19. Background on the study: Sites across the United States, Italy and Spain contributed samples from acute and convalescent COVID-19. The analysed material was cDNA or gDNA that came from T cells, B-cell-depleted T cells, or PBMCs.

Sequencing was performed with immunoSEQ multiplex PCR; in TCRdb, only in-frame clones are kept and a portion is missing. The table records 30,000 or so clones, roughly 78% of them present only once. The junction had 6 bases not matched to a gene; V was cut back by 4 bases and J by 3 bases. The CDR3 runs 14 residues. Germline CDR1 and CDR2: LNHDA and SQIVND (reference sequence). The source is a man older than 75 with active or convalescent COVID-19. The sample comprised peripheral blood. V gene TRBV19 combines with J gene TRBJ2-7; 7 bases map to TRBD1. CDR3 sequence: CASSTRQGVYEQYF. The CDR3 DNA is TGTGCCAGTAGTACGAGGCAGGGGGTCTACGAGCAGTACTTC.